This T cell receptor (beta chain) originates from a study of T-cell memory formation after mild COVID-19. This clonotype has ten or more counts. Its antigen is as yet unknown. General study findings and limits: There was a balanced CD4/CD8 profile in clones contracting day 15 to 85, and later expanders leaned CD4+.

TCRdb used MiXCR to reprocess the 5' RACE reads, holding one entry per CDR3 protein. This table holds about 440,000 distinct CDR3 sequences, 20% found once. The CDR3 length is 13 residues. From germline, CDR1 is LGHNA and CDR2 YSLEER. V dropped 4 bases and J dropped 9 bases, with 13 bases sitting between them. This rearrangement joins TRBV4-3 to TRBJ2-1; D not certain. The sequencing input was PBMCs or a T cell subset sorted from them (not recorded which). This sequence was found in an adult woman who had mild COVID-19 (a few samples of this study predate the infection). Cell type and time point are not known. The CDR3 protein is CASSPYLSREQFF. The CDR3 nucleotides are TGCGCCAGCAGCCCGTATCTTTCTCGTGAGCAGTTCTTC.